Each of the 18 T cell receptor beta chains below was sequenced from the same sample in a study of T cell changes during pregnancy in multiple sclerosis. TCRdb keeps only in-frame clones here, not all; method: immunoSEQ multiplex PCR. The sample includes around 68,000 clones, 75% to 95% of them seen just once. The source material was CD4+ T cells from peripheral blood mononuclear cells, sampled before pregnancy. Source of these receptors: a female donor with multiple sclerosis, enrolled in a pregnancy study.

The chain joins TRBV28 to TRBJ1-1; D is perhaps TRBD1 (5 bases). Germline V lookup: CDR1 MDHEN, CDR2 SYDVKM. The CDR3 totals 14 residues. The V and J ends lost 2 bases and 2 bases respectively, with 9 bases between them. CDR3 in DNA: TGTGCCAGCAGTTTAGGAGGGGTTAACACTGAAGCTTTCTTT. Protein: CASSLGGVNTEAFF.

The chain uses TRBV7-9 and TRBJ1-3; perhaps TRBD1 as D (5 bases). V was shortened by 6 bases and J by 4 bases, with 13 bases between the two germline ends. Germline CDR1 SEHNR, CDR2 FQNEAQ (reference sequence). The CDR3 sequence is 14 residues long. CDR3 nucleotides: TGTGCCAGCAGGTCCCAGGGCGCGGGAAACACCATATATTTT. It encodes CASRSQGAGNTIYF.

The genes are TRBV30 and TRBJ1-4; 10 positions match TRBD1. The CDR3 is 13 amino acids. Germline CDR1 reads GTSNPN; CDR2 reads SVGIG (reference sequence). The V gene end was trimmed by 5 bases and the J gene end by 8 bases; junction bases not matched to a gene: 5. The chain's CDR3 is CAWGWGQGEKLFF. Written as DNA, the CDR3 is TGTGCCTGGGGGTGGGGACAGGGGGAAAAACTGTTTTTT. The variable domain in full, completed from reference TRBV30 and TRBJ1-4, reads SQTIHQWPATLVQPVGSPLSLECTVEGTSNPNLYWYRQAAGRGLQLLFYSVGIGQISSEVPQNLSASRPQDRQFILSSKKLLLSDSGFYLCAWGWGQGEKLFFGSGTQLSVL.

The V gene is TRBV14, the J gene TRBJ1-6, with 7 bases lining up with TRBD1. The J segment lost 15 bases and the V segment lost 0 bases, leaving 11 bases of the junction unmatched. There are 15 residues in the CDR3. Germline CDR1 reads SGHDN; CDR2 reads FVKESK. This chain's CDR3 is CASSQDLGQAQYLHF. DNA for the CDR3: TGTGCCAGCAGCCAAGACCTTGGACAGGCCCAGTACCTCCACTTT. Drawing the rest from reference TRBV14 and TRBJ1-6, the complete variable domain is EAGVTQFPSHSVIEKGQTVTLRCDPISGHDNLYWYRRVMGKEIKFLLHFVKESKQDESGMPNNRFLAERTGGTYSTLKVQPAELEDSGVYFCASSQDLGQAQYLHFGNGTRLTVT.

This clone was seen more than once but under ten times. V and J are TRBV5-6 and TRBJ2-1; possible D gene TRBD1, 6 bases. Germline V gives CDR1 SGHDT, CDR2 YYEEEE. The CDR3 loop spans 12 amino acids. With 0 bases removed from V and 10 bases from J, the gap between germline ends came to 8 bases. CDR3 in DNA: TGTGCCAGCAGCTTGGAAGGGGGAGAGCAGTTCTTC. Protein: CASSLEGGEQFF.

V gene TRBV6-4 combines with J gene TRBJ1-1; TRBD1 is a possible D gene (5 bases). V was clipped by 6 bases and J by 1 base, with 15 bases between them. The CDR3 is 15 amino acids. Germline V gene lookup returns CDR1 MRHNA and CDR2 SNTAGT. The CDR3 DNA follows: TGTGCCAGCAGGGTAGATGACAGAACGAACACTGAAGCTTTCTTT. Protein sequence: CASRVDDRTNTEAFF.

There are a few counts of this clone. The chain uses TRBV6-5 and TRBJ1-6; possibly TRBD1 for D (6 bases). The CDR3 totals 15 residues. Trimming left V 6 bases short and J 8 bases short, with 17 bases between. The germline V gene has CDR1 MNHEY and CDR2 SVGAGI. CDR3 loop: CASSYDRTRDSPLHF. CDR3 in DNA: TGTGCCAGCAGCTACGACAGGACGAGGGATTCACCCCTCCACTTT.

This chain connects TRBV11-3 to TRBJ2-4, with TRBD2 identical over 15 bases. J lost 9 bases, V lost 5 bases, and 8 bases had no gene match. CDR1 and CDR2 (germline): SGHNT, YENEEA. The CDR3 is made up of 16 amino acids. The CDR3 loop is CASSMRTSGGAAIQYF. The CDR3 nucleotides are TGTGCCAGCAGCATGCGGACTAGCGGGGGGGCCGCCATTCAGTACTTC.

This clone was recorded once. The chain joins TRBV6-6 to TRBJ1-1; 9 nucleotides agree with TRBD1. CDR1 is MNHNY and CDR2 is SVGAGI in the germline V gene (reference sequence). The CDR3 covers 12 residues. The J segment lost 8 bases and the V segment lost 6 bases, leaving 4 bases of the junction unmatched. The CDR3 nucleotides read TGTGCCAGCAGCTACAGGGGGCAGGAAGCTTTCTTT. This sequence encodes CASSYRGQEAFF.

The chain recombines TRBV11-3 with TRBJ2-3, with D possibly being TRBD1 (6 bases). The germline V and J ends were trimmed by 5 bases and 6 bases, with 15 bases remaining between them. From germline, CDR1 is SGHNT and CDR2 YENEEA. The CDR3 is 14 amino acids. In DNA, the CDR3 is TGTGCCAGCAGCCGCCAGGGGAGATCGGATACGCAGTATTTT. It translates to CASSRQGRSDTQYF.

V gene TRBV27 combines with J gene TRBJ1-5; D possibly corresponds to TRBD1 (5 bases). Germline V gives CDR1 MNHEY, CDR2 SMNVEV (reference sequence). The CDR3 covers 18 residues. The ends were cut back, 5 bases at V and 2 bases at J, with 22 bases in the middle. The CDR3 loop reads CASSPTIVGRGGNQPQHF. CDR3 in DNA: TGTGCCAGCAGTCCTACTATCGTTGGGAGGGGTGGCAATCAGCCCCAGCATTTT.

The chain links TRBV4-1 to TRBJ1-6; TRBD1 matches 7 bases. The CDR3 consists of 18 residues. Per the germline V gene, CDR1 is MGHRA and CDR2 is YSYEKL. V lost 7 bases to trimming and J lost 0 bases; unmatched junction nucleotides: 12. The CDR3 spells CASNNQIQGSSYNSPLHF. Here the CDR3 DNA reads TGCGCCAGCAATAACCAAATACAGGGGAGCTCCTATAATTCACCCCTCCACTTT.

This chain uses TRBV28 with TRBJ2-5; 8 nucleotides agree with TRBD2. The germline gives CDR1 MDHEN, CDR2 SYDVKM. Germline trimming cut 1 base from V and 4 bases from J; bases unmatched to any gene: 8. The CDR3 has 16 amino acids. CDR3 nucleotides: TGTGCCAGCAGTTTATATTCGGAGCGGGAGAGAGAGACCCAGTACTTC. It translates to CASSLYSERERETQYF.

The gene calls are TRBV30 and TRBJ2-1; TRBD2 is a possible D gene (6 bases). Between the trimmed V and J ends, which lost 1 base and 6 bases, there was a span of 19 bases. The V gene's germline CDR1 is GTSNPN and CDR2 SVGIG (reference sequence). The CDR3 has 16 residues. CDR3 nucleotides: TGTGCCTGGAGTGGCCAGAAGCCGAGCGGGTCCAATGAGCAGTTCTTC. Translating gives CAWSGQKPSGSNEQFF.

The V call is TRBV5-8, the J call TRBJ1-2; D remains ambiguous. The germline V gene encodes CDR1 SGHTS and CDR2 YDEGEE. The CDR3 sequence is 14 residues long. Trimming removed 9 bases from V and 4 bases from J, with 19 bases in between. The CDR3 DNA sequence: TGTGCCAACCCCTCCGTTGGGCGTACCTATGGCTACACCTTC. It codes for CANPSVGRTYGYTF.

This CDR3 reads CASSSTALGETQYF. Written as DNA, the CDR3 is TGCGCCAGCAGCTCGACAGCCTTAGGGGAGACCCAGTACTTC. V usage is TRBV5-1 and J usage is TRBJ2-5, with D perhaps matching TRBD1 (5 bases). The CDR3 consists of 14 residues. Germline V gives CDR1 SGHRS, CDR2 YFSETQ. The V end lost 3 bases, the J end lost 5 bases, and 14 bases lay between the germline ends.

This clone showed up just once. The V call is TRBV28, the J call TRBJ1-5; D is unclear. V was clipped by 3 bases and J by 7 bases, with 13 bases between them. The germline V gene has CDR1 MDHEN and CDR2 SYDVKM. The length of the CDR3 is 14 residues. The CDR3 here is CASSFRGSRQPQHF. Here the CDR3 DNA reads TGTGCCAGCAGTTTCCGTGGTTCACGGCAGCCCCAGCATTTT.

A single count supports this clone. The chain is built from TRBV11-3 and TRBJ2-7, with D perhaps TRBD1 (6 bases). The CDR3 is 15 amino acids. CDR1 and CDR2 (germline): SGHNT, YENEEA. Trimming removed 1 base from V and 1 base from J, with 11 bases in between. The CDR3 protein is CASSLARQASYEQYF. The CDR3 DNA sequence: TGTGCCAGCAGCTTAGCCAGACAGGCTTCCTACGAGCAGTACTTC.